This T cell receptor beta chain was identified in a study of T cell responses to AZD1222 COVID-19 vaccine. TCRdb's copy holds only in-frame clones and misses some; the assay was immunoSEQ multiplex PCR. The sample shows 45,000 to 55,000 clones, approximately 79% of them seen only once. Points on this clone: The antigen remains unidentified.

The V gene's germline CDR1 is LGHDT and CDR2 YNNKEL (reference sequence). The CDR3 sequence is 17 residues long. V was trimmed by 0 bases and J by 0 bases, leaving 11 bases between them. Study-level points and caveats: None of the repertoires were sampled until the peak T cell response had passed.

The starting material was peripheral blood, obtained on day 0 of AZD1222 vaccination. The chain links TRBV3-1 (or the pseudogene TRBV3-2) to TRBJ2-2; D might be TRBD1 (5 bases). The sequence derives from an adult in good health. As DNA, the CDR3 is TGTGCCAGCAGCCAAGATTTGACAGCGACGAACACCGGGGAGCTGTTTTTT. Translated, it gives CASSQDLTATNTGELFF.